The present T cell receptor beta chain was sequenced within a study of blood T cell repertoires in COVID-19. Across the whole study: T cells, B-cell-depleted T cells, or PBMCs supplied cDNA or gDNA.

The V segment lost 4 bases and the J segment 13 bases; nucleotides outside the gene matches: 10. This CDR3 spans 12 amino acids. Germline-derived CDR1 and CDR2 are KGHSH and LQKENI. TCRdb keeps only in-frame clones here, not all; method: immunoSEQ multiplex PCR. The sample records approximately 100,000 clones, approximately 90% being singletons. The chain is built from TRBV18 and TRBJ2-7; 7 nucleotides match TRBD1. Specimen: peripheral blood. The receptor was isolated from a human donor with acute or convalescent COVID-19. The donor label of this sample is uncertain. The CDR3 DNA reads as TGTGCCAGCTCACAGGACAGGTTTGTTTATTACTTC. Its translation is CASSQDRFVYYF.